One sample yielded the 3 T cell receptor beta chains listed below, sequenced in a study of Graves' ophthalmopathy and Graves' hyperthyroidism. Amplified material comprised TCR beta CDR3 regions derived from RNA transcripts. Investigators did first-round RT-PCR with HTBI primers, then second-round multiplex PCR. TCRdb re-derived calls from the multiplex PCR reads in MiXCR, one entry per CDR3 protein. The sample lists fewer than 650,000 distinct CDR3 sequences; about 20% were seen once. Sequencing used peripheral blood. The source of these receptors is a woman aged 18-35 years with stable Graves' hyperthyroidism. Some clones in this sample may be carry-over from other donors' samples.

This clonotype was detected ten times or more. A much bigger clone sits one base away, suggesting this may be a read error. J is TRBJ2-5 and V is TRBV12-3 or TRBV12-4, with D hard to call. The CDR3 is 14 amino acids. Trimming pared 5 bases from V and 1 base from J, leaving 11 bases between. CDR3 in amino acids: CASSQYSGQETQYF. The CDR3 DNA is TGTGCCAGCAGTCAATACAGTGGCCAAGAGACCCAGTACTTC.

This clonotype was counted ten times or more. The chain links TRBV7-2 to TRBJ1-1; D gene ambiguous. Germline CDR1 and CDR2: SGHTA and FQGNSA. Trimming removed 3 bases from V and 8 bases from J, with 7 bases in between. The CDR3 consists of 11 residues. CDR3 bases: TGTGCCAGCAGCTTCCGGGCAGAAGCTTTCTTT. Translated: CASSFRAEAFF. Full variable domain (missing parts from reference TRBV7-2 and TRBJ1-1): GAGVSQSPSNKVTEKGKDVELRCDPISGHTALYWYRQSLGQGLEFLIYFQGNSAPDKSGLPSDRFSAERTGGSVSTLTIQRTQQEDSAVYLCASSFRAEAFFGQGTRLTVV.

The table lists this clonotype with many counts. The CDR3 region has the DNA TGTGCCACCAGCAGAGATATTGGCGACAGGGTGGGGCCCCAGCATTTT. It codes for CATSRDIGDRVGPQHF. V is TRBV15 and J is TRBJ1-5; 7 bases match TRBD1. V dropped 0 bases and J dropped 9; count of bases not matched to a gene: 11. The CDR3 spans 16 residues. From germline, CDR1 is LNHNV and CDR2 YYDKDF (reference sequence).